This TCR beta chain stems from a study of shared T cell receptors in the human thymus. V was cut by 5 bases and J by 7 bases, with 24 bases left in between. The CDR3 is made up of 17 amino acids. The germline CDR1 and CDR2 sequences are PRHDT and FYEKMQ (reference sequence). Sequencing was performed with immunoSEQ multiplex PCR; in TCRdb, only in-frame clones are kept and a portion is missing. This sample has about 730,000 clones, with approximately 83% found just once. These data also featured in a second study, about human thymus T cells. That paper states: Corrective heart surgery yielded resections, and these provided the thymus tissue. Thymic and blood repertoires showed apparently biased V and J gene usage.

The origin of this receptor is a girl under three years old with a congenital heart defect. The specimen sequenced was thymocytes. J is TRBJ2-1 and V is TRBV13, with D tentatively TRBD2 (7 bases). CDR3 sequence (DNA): TGTGCCAGCAGCCTAGAAGGAGGGGGGGCGCCGGGAAATGAGCAGTTCTTC. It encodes CASSLEGGGAPGNEQFF.